A single sample is the source of the 13 T cell receptor beta chains below, sequenced in a study of blood T cell repertoires in COVID-19. Libraries were prepared by immunoSEQ multiplex PCR; TCRdb keeps only in-frame clonotypes and omits some of them. This sample carries about 87,000 clones, more than 75% of them seen once, and the ten largest clones take under 6%. The sequenced sample was peripheral blood. The origin of the receptors is a man between 40 and 49 years old with acute or convalescent COVID-19.

V is TRBV4-3 and J is TRBJ1-2; 7 bases are a match to TRBD1. V lost 4 bases and J lost 4; bases outside the gene matches: 9. The CDR3 consists of 15 residues. Germline CDR1 is LGHNA and CDR2 is YSLEER. CDR3 in amino acids: CASSPSYRGGYGYTF. CDR3 nucleotides: TGCGCCAGCAGCCCTTCTTACAGGGGTGGCTATGGCTACACCTTC.

The CDR3 DNA is TGTGCCAGCGGCAGGGATGGGGACACTGAAGCTTTCTTT. Its translation is CASGRDGDTEAFF. The J gene is TRBJ1-1, the V gene TRBV7-2; D possibly corresponds to TRBD1 (5 bases). The CDR3 runs to 13 residues. Trimming removed 8 bases from V and 3 bases from J, with 13 bases in between. Germline V gene sequence: CDR1 SGHTA, CDR2 FQGNSA.

V is TRBV19 and J is TRBJ2-3, with a possible D match to TRBD2 (5 bases). The ends were cut back, 6 bases at V and 6 bases at J, with 13 bases in the middle. CDR3 size: 13 residues. Germline V gene data show CDR1 as LNHDA and CDR2 as SQIVND (reference sequence). In DNA, the CDR3 is TGTGCCAGTAGCCAGAACCGCGGGGATACGCAGTATTTT. Protein sequence: CASSQNRGDTQYF.

This chain connects TRBV4-3 to TRBJ2-1; D gene ambiguous. The germline V gene has CDR1 LGHNA and CDR2 YSLEER. V was trimmed by 0 bases and J by 7 bases, leaving 22 bases between them. The CDR3 has 18 amino acids. Written as DNA, the CDR3 is TGCGCCAGCAGCCAAGATCGGGTGGGTCTCTCTACGTATAATGAGCAGTTCTTC. Its protein product is CASSQDRVGLSTYNEQFF.

The chain recombines TRBV4-3 with TRBJ1-2, with no clear D. The ends were cut back, 0 bases at V and 4 bases at J, with 12 bases in the middle. CDR3 length: 15 amino acids. The germline CDR1 and CDR2 sequences are LGHNA and YSLEER. CDR3 nucleotide sequence: TGCGCCAGCAGCCAAGATCTGGCCACCTCCTATGGCTACACCTTC. This translates into CASSQDLATSYGYTF.

The V gene is TRBV30, the J gene TRBJ1-2; no definite D call. The length of the CDR3 is 15 residues. CDR1 and CDR2 (germline): GTSNPN, SVGIG (reference sequence). Trimming took off 0 bases at V and 0 bases at J, with 11 bases between the two ends. CDR3 bases: TGTGCCTGGAGTGTAGGAGGAGGGACTAACTATGGCTACACCTTC. Protein sequence: CAWSVGGGTNYGYTF.

The V gene is TRBV6-5, the J gene TRBJ1-2; D uncertain. The germline V gene encodes CDR1 MNHEY and CDR2 SVGAGI. There are 13 residues in the CDR3. The ends were cut back, 0 bases at V and 2 bases at J, with 4 bases in the middle. The CDR3 spells CASSYSRNYGYTF. The CDR3 DNA reads as TGTGCCAGCAGTTACTCGAGGAACTATGGCTACACCTTC.

The V and J genes are TRBV14 and TRBJ1-2; the D is unclear. CDR1 and CDR2 from the germline V gene are SGHDN and FVKESK. Trimming removed 4 bases at V and 4 bases at J, with 10 bases between. This CDR3 has 13 amino acids. The CDR3 reads CASSPGLFYGYTF. Written as DNA, the CDR3 is TGTGCCAGCAGCCCCGGACTGTTCTATGGCTACACCTTC. Filled out from reference TRBV14 and TRBJ1-2, the complete variable domain reads EAGVTQFPSHSVIEKGQTVTLRCDPISGHDNLYWYRRVMGKEIKFLLHFVKESKQDESGMPNNRFLAERTGGTYSTLKVQPAELEDSGVYFCASSPGLFYGYTFGSGTRLTVV.

This rearrangement joins TRBV23-1 to TRBJ2-2; the D gene is possibly TRBD2 (7 bases). TRBV23-1 is designated an ORF whose function remains uncertain. This CDR3 has 16 residues. V dropped 8 bases and J dropped 7 bases, with 23 bases sitting between them. CDR3 sequence: CASFLGGSRGNGELFF. CDR3 sequence (DNA): TGCGCCAGCTTCCTCGGGGGGTCGAGGGGGAACGGGGAGCTGTTTTTT.

This clone was seen only a few times. This chain joins TRBV3-1 (or the pseudogene TRBV3-2) and TRBJ1-1, with no clear D. CDR1 and CDR2 (germline): LGHDT, YNNKEL (reference sequence). V was pared by 0 bases and J by 3 bases, with 5 bases between. CDR3 length equals 13 residues. DNA for the CDR3: TGTGCCAGCAGCCAAGAACGGTACACTGAAGCTTTCTTT. Its protein is CASSQERYTEAFF.

This rearrangement joins TRBV6-1 to TRBJ1-5; D possibly corresponds to TRBD1 (5 bases). The CDR3 extends over 17 amino acids. Per germline, CDR1 MNHNS and CDR2 SASEGT. V gave up 4 bases and J gave up 10 bases, with 26 bases separating them. The CDR3: CASSGTRRDSANRPQHF. The CDR3, as DNA: TGTGCCAGCAGTGGGACCCGCCGGGACTCGGCGAATCGACCCCAGCATTTT.

The chain employs TRBV9 and TRBJ2-3, with D unresolved. CDR1 and CDR2 (germline): SGDLS, YYNGEE. The ends were cut back, 4 bases at V and 1 base at J, with 10 bases in the middle. The CDR3 totals 14 residues. In nucleotides, the CDR3 is TGTGCCAGCAGCCCTATACTGGGCACAGATACGCAGTATTTT. This translates into CASSPILGTDTQYF. Combining the CDR3 with reference TRBV9 and TRBJ2-3 gives the whole variable domain DSGVTQTPKHLITATGQRVTLRCSPRSGDLSVYWYQQSLDQGLQFLIQYYNGEERAKGNILERFSAQQFPDLHSELNLSSLELGDSALYFCASSPILGTDTQYFGPGTRLTVL.

The chain employs TRBV7-2 and TRBJ2-3, with TRBD2 matching 10 bases. Per the germline V gene, CDR1 is SGHTA and CDR2 is FQGNSA. This CDR3 has 18 amino acids. The junction had 12 bases not matched to a gene; V was cut back by 5 bases and J by 1 base. The CDR3 region is CASSLVGILAGGTDTQYF. DNA of the CDR3: TGTGCCAGCAGCCTAGTCGGAATCCTAGCGGGGGGCACAGATACGCAGTATTTT.